One and the same sample provided the 24 T cell receptor beta chains below, sequenced in a study of vaccination and CD4 T cells after COVID-19. For these TCRs, the target antigens are not known. The sample's treatment: roughly 10-day PBMC culture with coronavirus spike peptide pools or control peptides (ViraFEST assay). The Oncomine TCR Beta short-read assay sequenced DNA from cultured CD4+ T cells. TCRdb recomputed calls from the PCR reads with MiXCR, one row per CDR3 protein. The sample yields some 15,000 distinct CDR3 sequences, approximately 28% seen once. Sequencing input: cultured CD4+ T cells from blood. These receptor sequences come from a human donor with COVID-19.

The rearrangement links TRBV20-1 to TRBJ1-5, with D possibly matching TRBD1 (5 bases). The CDR3 runs to 16 residues. The germline CDR1 and CDR2 sequences are DFQATT and SNEGSKA (reference sequence). CDR3: CSAPLPTRGRNQPQHF. CDR3 nucleotides: TGCAGCGCTCCCCTCCCGACACGGGGCAGGAATCAGCCCCAGCATTTT.

The chain joins TRBV6-2 or TRBV6-3 to TRBJ2-3, with 13 bases matching TRBD2. The germline V gene has CDR1 MNHEY and CDR2 SVGEGT. V gave up 8 bases and J gave up 5 bases; unmatched junction bases: 7. The CDR3 covers 15 residues. CDR3 sequence: CASGTSGGAGDTQYF. The CDR3, as DNA: TGTGCCAGCGGCACTAGCGGGGGGGCCGGAGATACGCAGTATTTT.

The rearrangement uses TRBV2 and TRBJ2-1, with a weak D call TRBD2 (6 bases). This CDR3 has 17 amino acids. V lost 1 base to trimming and J lost 3 bases, with 16 bases between them. CDR1 and CDR2 from the germline V gene are SNHLY and FYNNEI. CDR3 nucleotides: TGTGCCAGCAGTGAAGGCAAGCTTGCGGGACTCTACAATGAGCAGTTCTTC. It encodes CASSEGKLAGLYNEQFF. Full variable domain (missing parts from reference TRBV2 and TRBJ2-1): EPEVTQTPSHQVTQMGQEVILRCVPISNHLYFYWYRQILGQKVEFLVSFYNNEISEKSEIFDDQFSVERPDGSNFTLKIRSTKLEDSAMYFCASSEGKLAGLYNEQFFGPGTRLTVL.

The V call is TRBV19, the J call TRBJ1-4, with TRBD1 identical over 7 bases. Germline V gives CDR1 LNHDA, CDR2 SQIVND (reference sequence). This CDR3 region has 16 residues. Trimming removed 3 bases from V and 3 bases from J; junction bases left unmatched: 7. The CDR3 is CASSMTGKDSNEKLFF. The DNA of the CDR3 is TGTGCCAGTAGTATGACAGGGAAGGACTCTAATGAAAAACTGTTTTTT.

V and J are TRBV28 and TRBJ1-5; TRBD1 agrees at 10 bases. Germline loops: CDR1 MDHEN, CDR2 SYDVKM. V shed 7 bases and J 7 bases; nucleotides not matched to a gene: 13. The CDR3 is made up of 16 amino acids. This CDR3 reads CASTSPGQGTIQPQHF. The DNA of the CDR3 is TGTGCCAGCACCTCACCGGGACAGGGGACTATCCAGCCCCAGCATTTT.

The rearrangement joins TRBV7-2 to TRBJ1-2; D is uncertain. V lost 2 bases and J lost 1, with 5 bases in between. Germline lookup yields CDR1 SGHTA and CDR2 FQGNSA. The CDR3 has 13 residues. The CDR3 sequence: CASSLRVNYGYTF. For the CDR3, the DNA is TGTGCCAGCAGCTTACGCGTTAACTATGGCTACACCTTC.

The genes are TRBV9 and TRBJ2-3, with 8 bases that match TRBD2. Germline-derived CDR1 and CDR2 are SGDLS and YYNGEE. V was pared by 0 bases and J by 1 base, with 1 base of the junction left unmatched. The CDR3 contains 15 residues. CDR3 sequence (DNA): TGTGCCAGCAGCGTAGAAGCGGGGGGCACAGATACGCAGTATTTT. This encodes CASSVEAGGTDTQYF.

This clonotype was observed a handful of times. This chain uses TRBV12-3 or TRBV12-4 with TRBJ1-2, with 9 positions matching TRBD1. The CDR3 loop spans 14 amino acids. Trimming removed 6 bases from V and 8 bases from J; junction bases left unmatched: 10. The CDR3 coding sequence is TGTGCCAGCAGCCCCAGTGGGACAGGGAACGGCTACACCTTC. Translated: CASSPSGTGNGYTF.

This clonotype was picked up a small number of times. The J gene is TRBJ1-3, the V gene TRBV7-9; no clear D gene. Germline V lookup: CDR1 SEHNR, CDR2 FQNEAQ (reference sequence). The V gene lost 5 bases and the J gene lost 4 bases, with 12 bases spanning the gap. This CDR3 contains 14 residues. As DNA, the CDR3 is TGTGCCAGCAGCCAGCCCACCCTGGGAAACACCATATATTTT. Protein sequence: CASSQPTLGNTIYF.

V and J are TRBV5-4 and TRBJ2-3; 7 bases line up with TRBD2. The germline gives CDR1 SGHNT, CDR2 YYREEE (reference sequence). The CDR3 is 16 amino acids. Trimming at V came to 4 bases and at J to 2 bases, leaving 10 bases not matched to a gene. CDR3 nucleotides: TGTGCCAGCAGCCCCCGGCGGGAGCTCGCCACAGATACGCAGTATTTT. It specifies CASSPRRELATDTQYF.

The CDR3 region is CASKPTTGTGRYEQYF. The CDR3, as DNA: TGTGCCAGCAAACCCACAACCGGGACCGGACGTTACGAGCAGTACTTC. This rearrangement joins TRBV7-2 to TRBJ2-7, with D perhaps matching TRBD1 or TRBD2 (5 bases each). Germline CDR1 and CDR2: SGHTA and FQGNSA. This CDR3 comprises 16 residues. The V and J ends lost 7 bases and 4 bases respectively, with 23 bases between them. Complete variable domain (other parts from reference TRBV7-2 and TRBJ2-7): GAGVSQSPSNKVTEKGKDVELRCDPISGHTALYWYRQSLGQGLEFLIYFQGNSAPDKSGLPSDRFSAERTGGSVSTLTIQRTQQEDSAVYLCASKPTTGTGRYEQYFGPGTRLTVT.

This chain links TRBV11-3 with TRBJ2-2, with TRBD2 identical over 12 bases. CDR1 is SGHNT and CDR2 is YENEEA in the germline V gene. This CDR3 comprises 16 residues. V gave up 7 bases and J gave up 5 bases; unmatched junction bases: 8. The CDR3 DNA reads TGTGCCAGCACCTTCACTAGCGGGGGGTCTACCGGGGAGCTGTTTTTT. It is translated as CASTFTSGGSTGELFF.

This clonotype was counted between two and nine times. This chain uses TRBV19 with TRBJ1-5; TRBD1 is a possible D gene (6 bases). The CDR3 sequence is 14 residues long. Trimming removed 7 bases at V and 2 bases at J, with 12 bases between. Germline assignment: CDR1 LNHDA and CDR2 SQIVND (reference sequence). This chain's CDR3 is CASTPGAGNQPQHF. Written as DNA, the CDR3 is TGTGCCAGTACCCCGGGGGCTGGCAATCAGCCCCAGCATTTT.

This chain uses TRBV5-4 with TRBJ1-2; D gene unclear. The CDR3 sequence is 15 residues long. CDR1 is SGHNT and CDR2 is YYREEE in the germline V gene (reference sequence). V dropped 4 bases and J dropped 8 bases, with 21 bases sitting between them. The CDR3 spells CASSRTQAELKGYTF. DNA for the CDR3: TGTGCCAGCAGCCGAACCCAGGCGGAACTCAAAGGCTACACCTTC.

In DNA, the CDR3 is TGTGCCAGTAGTATCCCGACAGGGACGGCCACCGGGGAGCTGTTTTTT. This encodes CASSIPTGTATGELFF. V gene TRBV19 combines with J gene TRBJ2-2; TRBD1 matches at 7 bases. The CDR3 covers 16 residues. Germline V gives CDR1 LNHDA, CDR2 SQIVND (reference sequence). Germline trimming cut 3 bases from V and 4 bases from J; bases unmatched to any gene: 8.

This clonotype was detected a few times. The gene calls are TRBV7-3 and TRBJ1-6, with 9 bases lining up with TRBD1. This CDR3 contains 15 residues. V lost 5 bases to trimming and J lost 7 bases; unmatched junction nucleotides: 6. Germline loops: CDR1 SGHTA, CDR2 FQGTGA. CDR3 DNA: TGTGCCAGCAGCCGTACCGGGACAGGGAATTCACCCCTCCACTTT. Its translation is CASSRTGTGNSPLHF.

This clonotype turned up a few times. Written as DNA, the CDR3 is TGTGCCAGCAGCTCCCTCTTCGAAGGATCGAACAAATCCTTAAGAAACACCATATATTTT. It is translated as CASSSLFEGSNKSLRNTIYF. This chain connects TRBV7-9 to TRBJ1-3; D gene unclear. The V and J ends lost 4 bases and 5 bases respectively, with 30 bases between them. The CDR3 runs to 20 residues. Germline values: CDR1 SEHNR, CDR2 FQNEAQ (reference sequence).

This clonotype has only a few counts. V is TRBV7-2 and J is TRBJ1-1, with a possible D match to TRBD1 (6 bases). Trimming took off 4 bases at V and 5 bases at J, with 14 bases between the two ends. Germline-derived CDR1 and CDR2 are SGHTA and FQGNSA. The CDR3 length is 14 residues. The CDR3 is CASSSWGGGTEAFF. The CDR3 coding sequence is TGTGCCAGCAGCTCTTGGGGGGGCGGGACTGAAGCTTTCTTT.

By share of the sample, this clonotype is medium-sized. The chain carries TRBV6-5 and TRBJ1-5; D unclear. CDR1 and CDR2 from the germline V gene are MNHEY and SVGAGI. This CDR3 region has 14 residues. The germline V and J ends were trimmed by 0 bases and 1 base, with 4 bases remaining between them. Here the CDR3 reads CASSYSTSNQPQHF. The CDR3 DNA reads as TGTGCCAGCAGTTACTCAACGAGCAATCAGCCCCAGCATTTT.

The chain employs TRBV28 and TRBJ2-7, with D unresolved. The CDR3 runs to 12 residues. In germline, CDR1 is MDHEN, CDR2 SYDVKM. V was pared by 3 bases and J by 4 bases, with 7 bases between. CDR3 nucleotides: TGTGCCAGCAGTTTGAGTCGATACGAGCAGTACTTC. This translates into CASSLSRYEQYF.

The V call is TRBV19, the J call TRBJ1-3; D not certain. V was shortened by 3 bases and J by 0 bases, with 12 bases between the two germline ends. Germline V gene sequence: CDR1 LNHDA, CDR2 SQIVND (reference sequence). The CDR3 is 16 amino acids. The CDR3 sequence is CASSMVRSSSGNTIYF. Here the CDR3 DNA reads TGTGCCAGTAGTATGGTCCGATCTAGCTCTGGAAACACCATATATTTT.

This clonotype came up a few times. J is TRBJ2-1 and V is TRBV2; TRBD2 matches 11 bases. Unmatched junction bases numbered 11, after V lost 7 bases and J lost 3 bases. The CDR3 consists of 17 residues. Germline V gene data show CDR1 as SNHLY and CDR2 as FYNNEI. CDR3 sequence: CASKNLAGGRYYNEQFF. The CDR3, as DNA: TGTGCCAGCAAAAATCTAGCGGGGGGCCGGTACTACAATGAGCAGTTCTTC.

The chain is built from TRBV2 and TRBJ2-3; tentatively, D is TRBD2 (6 bases). From germline, CDR1 is SNHLY and CDR2 FYNNEI. V was clipped by 6 bases and J by 1 base, with 20 bases between them. The CDR3 is 17 amino acids. In DNA, the CDR3 is TGTGCCAGCAGAGCCAACTTTTTGCGGGGACGCACAGATACGCAGTATTTT. It encodes CASRANFLRGRTDTQYF.

This chain uses TRBV18 with TRBJ1-6; weak D call: TRBD1 (5 bases). Deletions cut 3 bases from V and 9 bases from J, with 15 bases between. Germline CDR1 reads KGHSH; CDR2 reads LQKENI. The CDR3 has 15 residues. Written as DNA, the CDR3 is TGTGCCAGCTCACCGGGGGAGGGCGCGAGTTCACCCCTCCACTTT. Residues: CASSPGEGASSPLHF.